The clone carrying this T cell receptor (beta chain) has a handful of counts. The antigen is unknown. TCRdb's copy holds only in-frame clones and misses some; the assay was immunoSEQ multiplex PCR. The profile covers about 160,000 clones, with 86% appearing a single time and about 6% taken by the ten largest. This sample was included in a study of cytomegalovirus exposure and HLA in healthy donors. Study context: The same platform used for the 650 to 850 first-cohort repertoires was also used for the 100 to 150 validation repertoires, as a later analysis reported. Study-wide results and limits: Accounts indicate the classifier identified cytomegalovirus status with strong specificity and sensitivity. Some TCR beta chains (about 180 of them) were listed as cytomegalovirus-associated.

Trimming took 5 bases from V and 7 from J, leaving 23 bases between them. The CDR3 contains 17 residues. The germline V gene encodes CDR1 MNHEY and CDR2 SMNVEV (reference sequence). The donors were members of the validation cohort comprising over 100 subjects, separate from the roughly 670-subject first cohort. This sequence originates from a woman younger than 45 in good health and CMV-seronegative. The rearrangement links TRBV27 to TRBJ1-4; no clear D. Input material: PBMCs. The CDR3 spells CASSPDYRGVSGEKLFF. Here the CDR3 DNA reads TGTGCCAGCAGTCCCGATTATCGCGGGGTCTCGGGTGAAAAACTGTTTTTT.